These T cell receptor beta chains were read from a single sample in a study of blood T cell repertoires in COVID-19. Libraries were prepared by immunoSEQ multiplex PCR; TCRdb keeps only in-frame clonotypes and omits some of them. The data show roughly 70,000 clones, around 89% seen once. Sequencing was carried out using peripheral blood. These receptors came from a human donor in a cohort sampled during active COVID-19. The CDR3 runs from the conserved cysteine through the conserved F or W. Fields, in order: D gene, CDR3 length, J gene, V gene, clone size, CDR3 protein, CDR3 DNA. D genes are given only for firm matches. Clone size, where shown, is once, few, many, or a class for clones that have expanded.

d_gene: TRBD1
len: 15
j_gene: TRBJ2-7
v_gene: TRBV6-5
abundance: NA
CDR3aa: CASSYSTGGAYEQYF
CDR3nt: TGTGCCAGCAGTTACTCGACAGGGGGGGCCTACGAGCAGTACTTC

d_gene: TRBD2
len: 17
j_gene: TRBJ2-5
v_gene: TRBV11-3
abundance: NA
CDR3aa: CASSFSPPGLVGETQYF
CDR3nt: TGTGCCAGCAGCTTCAGCCCACCGGGACTAGTCGGAGAGACCCAGTACTTC

d_gene: TRBD2
len: 21
j_gene: TRBJ2-1
v_gene: TRBV28
abundance: NA
CDR3aa: CASSFRLSGNLYTMRIWGQFF
CDR3nt: TGTGCCAGCAGTTTTCGGCTTAGCGGGAACCTATACACAATGAGAATTTGGGGGCAGTTCTTC

d_gene: TRBD2
len: 18
j_gene: TRBJ2-1
v_gene: TRBV2
abundance: NA
CDR3aa: CASRQPPGLAGAYNEQFF
CDR3nt: TGTGCCAGCAGGCAGCCTCCGGGACTAGCGGGAGCCTACAATGAGCAGTTCTTC

d_gene: TRBD2
len: 12
j_gene: TRBJ2-5
v_gene: TRBV29-1
abundance: NA
CDR3aa: CAGTSGQETQYF
CDR3nt: TGCGCCGGAACTAGCGGGCAAGAGACCCAGTACTTC

d_gene: NA
len: 13
j_gene: TRBJ1-4
v_gene: TRBV2
abundance: once
CDR3aa: CASQGSANEKLFF
CDR3nt: TGTGCCAGTCAGGGTTCGGCTAATGAAAAACTGTTTTTT

d_gene: TRBD2
len: 17
j_gene: TRBJ2-2
v_gene: TRBV5-1
abundance: NA
CDR3aa: CASSLATSGTNTGELFF
CDR3nt: TGCGCCAGCAGCTTGGCGACTAGCGGGACGAACACCGGGGAGCTGTTTTTT

d_gene: TRBD2
len: 15
j_gene: TRBJ2-1
v_gene: TRBV24-1
abundance: NA
CDR3aa: CATSTLAGVYHEQFF
CDR3nt: TGTGCCACCAGCACACTAGCGGGAGTGTACCATGAGCAGTTCTTC

d_gene: TRBD2
len: 18
j_gene: TRBJ2-2
v_gene: TRBV14
abundance: NA
CDR3aa: CASSQALAGGTYTGELFF
CDR3nt: TGTGCCAGCAGCCAGGCTCTAGCGGGAGGGACCTACACCGGGGAGCTGTTTTTT

d_gene: NA
len: 18
j_gene: TRBJ2-5
v_gene: TRBV19
abundance: NA
CDR3aa: CASSPGGGPQGWEETQYF
CDR3nt: TGTGCCAGTAGTCCCGGCGGGGGGCCACAGGGGTGGGAAGAGACCCAGTACTTC

d_gene: NA
len: 13
j_gene: TRBJ1-4
v_gene: TRBV2
abundance: NA
CDR3aa: CASSASGVGKLFF
CDR3nt: TGTGCCAGCAGTGCTTCAGGGGTGGGAAAACTGTTTTTT

d_gene: TRBD2
len: 16
j_gene: TRBJ2-2
v_gene: TRBV3-1/TRBV3-2
abundance: few
CDR3aa: CASSPWTSASTGELFF
CDR3nt: TGTGCCAGCAGCCCATGGACTAGCGCGAGCACCGGGGAGCTGTTTTTT

d_gene: TRBD1
len: 15
j_gene: TRBJ2-1
v_gene: TRBV11-2
abundance: NA
CDR3aa: CASSERTGFYNEQFF
CDR3nt: TGTGCCAGCAGCGAACGGACAGGGTTCTACAATGAGCAGTTCTTC

d_gene: NA
len: 16
j_gene: TRBJ1-5
v_gene: TRBV12-5
abundance: NA
CDR3aa: CASGLDRTSSNQPQHF
CDR3nt: TGTGCTAGTGGCCTTGACAGGACGTCTAGCAATCAGCCCCAGCACTTT

d_gene: NA
len: 13
j_gene: TRBJ1-1
v_gene: TRBV19
abundance: NA
CDR3aa: CASSIELNTEAFF
CDR3nt: TGTGCCAGTAGTATCGAGTTGAACACTGAAGCTTTCTTT

d_gene: TRBD1
len: 14
j_gene: TRBJ1-5
v_gene: TRBV19
abundance: NA
CDR3aa: CASSLTGFNQPQHF
CDR3nt: TGTGCCAGTAGTTTGACAGGGTTTAATCAGCCCCAGCATTTT

d_gene: TRBD2
len: 16
j_gene: TRBJ2-3
v_gene: TRBV19
abundance: NA
CDR3aa: CASSIVGGRSTDTQYF
CDR3nt: TGTGCCAGTAGTATTGTGGGCGGGAGGTCCACAGATACGCAGTATTTT

d_gene: TRBD2
len: 15
j_gene: TRBJ2-5
v_gene: TRBV7-2
abundance: NA
CDR3aa: CASSSETSFGETQYF
CDR3nt: TGTGCCAGCAGCTCCGAGACTAGCTTTGGAGAGACCCAGTACTTC

d_gene: TRBD1
len: 16
j_gene: TRBJ1-2
v_gene: TRBV6-6
abundance: NA
CDR3aa: CASSYARTGSPHGYTF
CDR3nt: TGTGCCAGCAGTTACGCTCGGACAGGGTCTCCACATGGCTACACCTTC

d_gene: TRBD1
len: 13
j_gene: TRBJ1-2
v_gene: TRBV7-2
abundance: NA
CDR3aa: CARRPGGSRGYTF
CDR3nt: TGTGCCAGGAGGCCAGGGGGCTCGCGTGGCTACACCTTC

d_gene: TRBD2
len: 13
j_gene: TRBJ2-7
v_gene: TRBV12-3/TRBV12-4
abundance: NA
CDR3aa: CASSGLAGHEQYF
CDR3nt: TGTGCCAGCAGTGGACTAGCGGGCCACGAGCAGTACTTC

d_gene: TRBD1
len: 14
j_gene: TRBJ1-2
v_gene: TRBV28
abundance: NA
CDR3aa: CASTILTGADGYTF
CDR3nt: TGTGCCAGCACCATCTTAACAGGGGCGGATGGCTACACCTTC

d_gene: TRBD2
len: 15
j_gene: TRBJ2-2
v_gene: TRBV9
abundance: NA
CDR3aa: CASSVGGSGAGELFF
CDR3nt: TGTGCCAGCAGCGTAGGAGGCAGCGGGGCCGGGGAGCTGTTTTTT